Sequencing of this T cell receptor beta chain was carried out in a study of blood T cell repertoires in COVID-19. About the study: From the United States, Italy and Spain came samples of acute and convalescent COVID-19. From T cells, B-cell-depleted T cells, or PBMCs came the material, which was cDNA or gDNA.

In the original analysis: From reference gene primer amplification, estimates of nucleated cell counts were derived. The repertoire was sequenced with immunoSEQ multiplex PCR; TCRdb's copy has only in-frame clones and lacks some. D and trimming were read from the DNA, whereas the V and J calls and clone size are those reported in that table. The table has 90,000 to 110,000 clones, about 75% seen once; the top ten hold less than 20%. The sequenced material came from peripheral blood. This receptor was taken from a woman between 70 and 85 years old with acute or convalescent COVID-19.

CDR3 in DNA: TGTGCCATCAGTGGGACAGGGGGCCACATGAACACTGAAGCTTTCTTT. Protein: CAISGTGGHMNTEAFF. This chain links TRBV10-3 with TRBJ1-1; 11 bases align to TRBD1. CDR3 length: 16 residues. The ends lost 4 bases at V and 0 bases at J; junction bases unmatched: 4. Looked up from germline, CDR1 is ENHRY and CDR2 is SYGVKD.